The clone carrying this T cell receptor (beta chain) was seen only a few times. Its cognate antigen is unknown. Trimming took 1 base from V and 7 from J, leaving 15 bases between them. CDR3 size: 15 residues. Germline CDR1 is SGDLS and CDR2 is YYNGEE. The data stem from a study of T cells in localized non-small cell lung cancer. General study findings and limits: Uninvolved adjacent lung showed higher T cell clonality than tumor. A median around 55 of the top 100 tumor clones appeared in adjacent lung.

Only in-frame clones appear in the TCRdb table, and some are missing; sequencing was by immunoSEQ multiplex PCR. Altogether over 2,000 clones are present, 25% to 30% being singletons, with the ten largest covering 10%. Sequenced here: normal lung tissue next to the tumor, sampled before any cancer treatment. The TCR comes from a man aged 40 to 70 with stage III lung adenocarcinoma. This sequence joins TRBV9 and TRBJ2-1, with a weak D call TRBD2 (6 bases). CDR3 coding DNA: TGTGCCAGCAGCGTAACTGCGGGAATTTGGAATGAGCAGTTCTTC. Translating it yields CASSVTAGIWNEQFF.